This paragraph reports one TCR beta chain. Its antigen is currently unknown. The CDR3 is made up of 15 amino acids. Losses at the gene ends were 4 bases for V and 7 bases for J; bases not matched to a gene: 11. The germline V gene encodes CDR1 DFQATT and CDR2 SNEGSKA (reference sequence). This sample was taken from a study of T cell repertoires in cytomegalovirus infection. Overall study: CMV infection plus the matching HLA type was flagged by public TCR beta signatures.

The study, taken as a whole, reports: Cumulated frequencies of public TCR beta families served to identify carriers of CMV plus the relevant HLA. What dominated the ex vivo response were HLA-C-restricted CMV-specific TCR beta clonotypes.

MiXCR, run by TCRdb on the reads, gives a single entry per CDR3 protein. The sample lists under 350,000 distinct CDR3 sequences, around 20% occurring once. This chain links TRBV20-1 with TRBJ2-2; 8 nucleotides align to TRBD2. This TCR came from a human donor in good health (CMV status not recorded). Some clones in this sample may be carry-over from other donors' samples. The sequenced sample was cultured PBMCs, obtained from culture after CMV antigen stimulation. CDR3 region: CSATPAGVPGGELFF. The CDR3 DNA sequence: TGCAGTGCTACCCCAGCGGGAGTTCCCGGCGGGGAGCTGTTTTTT.